This TCR beta chain is from a study of T-cell memory formation after mild COVID-19. This clonotype showed up just a few times. Its matching antigen is unknown. Constant-segment primers were used for 5'RACE, and the resulting TCR alpha and TCR beta cDNA libraries carried sample barcodes and UMIs. In TCRdb, the 5' RACE reads were re-called with MiXCR into one record per CDR3 protein. The data hold around 320,000 distinct CDR3 sequences, with approximately 19% observed a single time. Study-wide points: Clones shrinking from day 15 to 85 showed even CD4/CD8 mixes; later expanders tilted CD4+.

The TCR comes from a man aged 18-30 years who had mild COVID-19 (a few samples of this study predate the infection). Cell type and time point are not known. Material for sequencing was PBMCs or a T cell subset sorted from them (not recorded which).

The CDR3: CASSLSRQGYNEQFF. In DNA form, the CDR3 reads TGTGCCAGCAGCTTATCACGGCAGGGGTACAATGAGCAGTTCTTC. The V and J genes are TRBV7-2 and TRBJ2-1; TRBD1 is a possible D gene (6 bases). This CDR3 is built from 15 residues. V lost 2 bases to trimming and J lost 4 bases, with 12 bases between them. Germline-derived CDR1 and CDR2 are SGHTA and FQGNSA.